The entry below describes one T cell receptor beta chain. Its target is not known. Using immunoSEQ multiplex PCR, the repertoire was profiled, and TCRdb retains in-frame clones only, with some absent. Of roughly 100,000 clones in the sample, 85% to 95% were seen once. Indicated time point: cycle 4 day 1 (C4D1), after 5 to 7 weeks of nivolumab. With no exception, relapse followed autologous stem cell transplantation in all patients, and brentuximab vedotin exposure varied. This record comes from a study of PD-1 blockade in classical Hodgkin lymphoma. Regarding the study as a whole: Nivolumab initiation under 1 year post-ASCT meant exclusion. Baseline diversity in complete responders resembled that of newly diagnosed patients.

The starting material was peripheral blood mononuclear cells (PBMCs), obtained before the fourth cycle of nivolumab. The TCR originated in a human donor with classical Hodgkin lymphoma.

CDR3 nucleotide sequence: TGTGCCAGCAGTGAATTTGGACGTTCTGTTGAAAAACTGTTTTTT. Amino acid sequence: CASSEFGRSVEKLFF. The chain carries TRBV25-1 and TRBJ1-4; D uncertain. This CDR3 spans 15 amino acids. The germline V gene encodes CDR1 MGHDK and CDR2 SYGVNS. The V end lost 1 base, the J end lost 7 bases, and 13 bases lay between the germline ends.